This T cell receptor beta chain originates from a study of response to subunit inactivated influenza vaccine. In TCRdb, the RT-PCR reads were re-called with MiXCR into one record per CDR3 protein. The data show some 500,000 distinct CDR3 sequences, 16% seen once. This CDR3 is 13 amino acids long. Trimming pared 7 bases from V and 9 bases from J, leaving 18 bases between. This clonotype was recorded a few times. Its matching antigen is unknown. General study findings and limits: Authors suggested each seasonal flu vaccination may recruit only limited numbers of new T cells.

Material: CD4+ T cells sorted from PBMCs, obtained less than 25 months after vaccination. This chain connects TRBV12-3 or TRBV12-4 to TRBJ2-5; weak D call: TRBD2 (5 bases). The TCR originated in a man aged 50-75 years who received an inactivated influenza vaccine. CDR3 sequence: CASTPASGMAQYF. Written as DNA, the CDR3 is TGTGCCAGCACTCCTGCCAGCGGTATGGCCCAGTACTTC.